This T cell receptor (beta chain) is drawn from a study of cytomegalovirus exposure and HLA in healthy donors (dated by TCRdb to about 2017). At the level of the whole study: According to an earlier analysis of around 600 of the donors, about 170 million T cells yielded 90 million to 130 million unique TCR beta sequences and approximately 300 Gb of sequence data. Rather than using new phenotypic data, the later analysis identified candidate immune exposures from TCR beta sequences and from how often those sequences occurred across donors. On average, 235,054 unique TCR beta nucleotide sequences were sequenced per donor among about 400 genotyped donors of the cohort, with roughly 20% of those sequences being non-productive. A later analysis re-examined previously published TCR beta repertoires from 610 or so donors and added high-resolution HLA genotyping to investigate patterns of TCR occurrence. The T cell repertoires of some 700 subjects were profiled by immunosequencing and related to cytomegalovirus serostatus. Typing coverage varied by locus: roughly 629-640 donors for A, B, C, DRB1 and DQB1; approximately 500 for DQA1; 600 to 610 for DPA1; roughly 450 for DPB1. Several DR-DQ haplotypes were treated as single units for association and clustering because of strong linkage in the cohort. Donor age, sex, ethnicity and CMV serostatus were compiled alongside the repertoire data. HLA typing covered class I and class II loci at four-digit resolution. In an earlier analysis of several hundred of the donors, high-throughput TCR beta sequencing was used to judge whether each TCR beta V gene segment behaved as functional or pseudogenic. The study aimed to test whether signatures of past pathogen exposure could be identified by cataloging public T cell receptors. Roughly 310 gigabases of sequencing data and approximately 84 million unique TCR sequences were included in an early release covering 550 to 650 HLA-typed donors. Genome-wide SNP genotypes for about 60% of the roughly 700 donors were used in a later genetic analysis, which treated that subset as a discovery cohort. To predict cytomegalovirus infection status, the study combined high-throughput TCR immunosequencing, statistical association of individual TCRs with disease status, and machine learning. Every discovery cohort repertoire had been produced on one sequencing platform. A separate validation cohort of some 130 different subjects was used in addition to the roughly 720-subject first cohort. Among the roughly 390 genotyped donors, 81% belonged to the genetic ancestry cluster associated with self-reported Caucasian donors.

Findings and caveats that apply to the study as a whole: V-gene and J-gene trimming of TCR beta chains was associated with a missense DCLRE1C variant in a later genetic analysis, and the association was replicated in an independent cohort. Most CMV-associated TCR beta chains appeared to be HLA-restricted in a later analysis, and the HLA associations seemed to be driven largely by CMV exposure. The only immune exposure information available for the cohort was CMV serostatus. When HLA alleles, especially DR and DQ, strongly co-occurred, TCR associations were difficult to assign to individual alleles. While some public TCRs were present in many individuals, most TCR sequences turned up only very rarely across donors. In the study, about 150 TCR beta chains were listed as associated with cytomegalovirus. Compared with equally common non-associated chains, HLA-associated TCR beta chains in a later analysis were more clonally expanded and had lower generation probabilities. A further reported finding was that TCR beta sequences accurately predicted the HLA-A and HLA-B alleles for most subjects in the first cohort. Compared with the roughly 600-donor mean, donors in an Asian-associated ancestry cluster had fewer N-insertions in productive TCRs, according to a later genetic analysis. This cohort had only TCR beta chains sequenced, and the lack of alpha or paired-chain data limited which features could be detected. Sequencing depth was assumed to be roughly uniform across donors in the presence/absence analyses, though that assumption may not hold. Because counts were too low, roughly 17 rarely observed V segments, including chromosome 9 orphons, were left out of the earlier analysis of 500 to 650 of the donors. Correlated functional status among segregating V segments might reflect linkage disequilibrium, but an unknown experimental factor could not be ruled out. A later analysis associated about 17,000 TCR beta sequences with specific HLA alleles at a false discovery rate of 0.05. Some IMGT-functional V segments, including TRBV6-2 and TRBV6-3, could not be told apart with the 87-base-pair reads, so those segments were excluded. In a later analysis, TCR association rates were found to vary across HLA loci, with the most associated TCRs seen for DRB1 alleles and the fewest for HLA-C alleles. An earlier analysis of 587 of the donors showed that most TCR beta V segments appeared in productive rearrangements either about 90% or about 30% of the time, which broadly matched IMGT annotations. Several of the top co-occurrence clusters appeared to be linked to parvovirus B19, influenza, CMV and Epstein-Barr virus, according to a later analysis. A few of the identified cytomegalovirus-associated TCR beta chains were confirmed in vitro to be specific for cytomegalovirus antigens. The classifier was reported to diagnose cytomegalovirus status with high specificity and sensitivity in both the original cohort and the validation cohort. A cluster of highly shared sequence variants was judged likely to represent a technical artifact of the sequencing pipeline. It was suggested by the authors that the approach could potentially be generalized to other disease states and immunological phenotypes. Because HLA typing was missing for some donors at each locus, association tests included only the typed subset.

The cohort comprised hundreds of healthy bone marrow donors. Cohort members were all nominally healthy when sampled, although unrecorded immune exposures were likely present. The donor tested CMV seronegative and was one of the 352 seronegative cohort members. Every donor gave a peripheral blood sample, and the peripheral blood mononuclear cells from that sample were used for TCR beta sequencing. Genomic DNA extraction from the blood cell samples was performed with the Qiagen DNeasy Blood Extraction Kit. The trim is 3 bases for V and 2 bases for J, with a gap of 12 bases between the germline ends. According to the germline V gene, CDR1 reads MGHRA and CDR2 reads YSYEKL. From its cysteine to its phenylalanine, the CDR3 spans 15 amino acids. The read is trimmed to its CDR3 DNA, 45 bases read in frame from base 1. Comments on this clone: The specificity of this receptor is unknown. No qualities accompany the bases; no much larger clone lies one base away.

Library method: the immunoSEQ multiplex PCR assay. For the multiplex PCR, a mixture combining 60 forward primers for TCR Vbeta segments and 13 reverse primers for TCR Jbeta segments was used. A multiplex PCR assay on genomic DNA amplified the CDR3 region of rearranged TCR beta genes. The amplified TCR beta libraries were sequenced on the Illumina HiSeq System as 87-base-pair reads. From the authors' description of their analysis: In a later analysis, some 80 million unique TCR beta chains were counted across the 690 or so repertoires, and roughly 11 million of these chains were shared by at least two donors. Raw reads were error-corrected and collapsed into unique sequences by a nearest-neighbor algorithm in which closely related sequences were merged to remove PCR and sequencing errors. CDR3 sequences were aligned to IMGT reference sequences to assign V, D and J gene segments. For a sequence to be retained, a match of at least six nucleotides was required to both a V gene segment and a J gene segment. A rearrangement counted as productive if the CDR3 had no stop codons and remained in frame with V and J, and every other rearrangement counted as non-productive. CDR3 was defined by IMGT convention, running from the second conserved V-encoded cysteine to the conserved J-encoded phenylalanine. In an earlier analysis of around 640 of the donors, sequences lacking an unambiguous match to a single V gene segment were excluded. In an earlier analysis of approximately 590 of the donors, V segments were called functional above 56.7% productive rearrangements and were called segregating when the between-donor standard deviation exceeded 5%. A statistical classification framework was developed to diagnose cytomegalovirus status using the catalog of TCR beta chain sequences. A later analysis assigned V and J genes by comparing TCR nucleotide sequences with IMGT/GENE-DB human TR gene sequences. A later analysis assigned CDR3 sequences and most-parsimonious VDJ recombination scenarios with the TCRdist pipeline. A later analysis defined each TCR beta chain by its CDR3 amino acid sequence plus V-gene family, and excluded reads lacking a unique V-gene family. As a way to deal with suspected cross-contamination and a sequencing artifact, a later analysis dropped under 600 nucleotide sequences that were highly shared and had low generation probability. In a later analysis, a clonal expansion index for each public chain was calculated from normalized within-repertoire ranks of inferred template counts. Generation probabilities in a later analysis came from a VDJ recombination model fitted to out-of-frame rearrangements, and those results were checked against IGoR. A later analysis scored TCR-TCR, TCR-HLA and TCR-CMV co-occurrence with hypergeometric tests, applying a repertoire-size bias correction to TCR pairs. In a later analysis, false discovery rates were estimated by permuting HLA or CMV assignments 20 times. In a later analysis, co-occurring TCRs were grouped using DBSCAN, with TCRdist sequence similarity added in when clustering inside HLA-allele-positive subsets. Repertoires with fewer than 30,000 or more than 120,000 public chains, plus five repertoires with anomalous nucleotide sharing, were excluded from co-occurrence clustering. TCRdb limited this immuneACCESS table to in-frame rearrangements with V and J called. A share of clones is missing; checked studies link under half to unresolved V genes, and the rest is unexplained. V and J calls and clone size are those listed in that table; D and trimming were worked out from the DNA. This sample has about 170,000 clones in its table, and less than 85% of those were observed once. 1% of the sample is taken by the ten largest.

The rearranged segments are TRBV4-1 and TRBJ2-3; the D gene is not confidently resolved. The receptor's source is a boy aged 2-9 years in good health and CMV-seronegative. Material for sequencing was PBMCs. The CDR3 protein sequence reads: CASSHGGLNTDTQYF. In nucleotides, the sequence is TGCGCCAGCAGCCATGGCGGTCTAAACACAGATACGCAGTATTTT.